The sequence of this T cell receptor (beta chain) was determined in a study of CD8+CD57+ T cells in acquired aplastic anemia. Study overall: CD4+ and CD8+ cells, once sorted, gave DNA averaging around 3.4 ug. There were some 9.8 million reads, on average, for CD4+ cells from healthy donors.

General study findings and limits: Levels of CD8+ Simpson's diversity were not significantly distinct in patients versus controls.

Of note for this clonotype: Its antigen is unidentified.

TCR beta VDJ combinations and CDR3 sequences were profiled from genomic DNA. TCRdb itself ran the reads through MiXCR, one entry per CDR3 protein. Of tens of thousands of distinct CDR3 sequences listed, around three quarters are singletons. The CDR3 loop spans 14 amino acids. V was pared by 6 bases and J by 2 bases, with 3 bases of the junction left unmatched. Germline CDR1 and CDR2: SNHLY and FYNNEI. Sequences were obtained from sorted CD4+, CD8+, or CD8+CD57+ T cells (not recorded which) from PBMCs. This receptor was obtained from a human donor in good health, serving as a control. The chain uses TRBV2 and TRBJ2-5; TRBD2 matches 10 bases. The CDR3 sequence is CASRVSGGQETQYF. CDR3 DNA sequence: TGTGCCAGCAGAGTTAGCGGGGGGCAAGAGACCCAGTACTTC.